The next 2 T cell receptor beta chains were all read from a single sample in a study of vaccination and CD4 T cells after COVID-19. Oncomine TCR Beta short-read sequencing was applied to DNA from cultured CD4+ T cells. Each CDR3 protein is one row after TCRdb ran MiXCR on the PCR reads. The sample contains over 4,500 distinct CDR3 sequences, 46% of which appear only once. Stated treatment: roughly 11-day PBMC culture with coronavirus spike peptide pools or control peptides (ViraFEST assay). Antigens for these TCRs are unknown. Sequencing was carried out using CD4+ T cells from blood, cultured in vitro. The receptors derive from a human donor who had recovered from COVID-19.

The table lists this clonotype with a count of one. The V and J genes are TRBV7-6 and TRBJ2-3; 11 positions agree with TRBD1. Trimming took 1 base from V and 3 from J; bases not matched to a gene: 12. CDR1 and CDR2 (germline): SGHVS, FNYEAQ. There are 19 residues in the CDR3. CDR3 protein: CASSLGPRGDRGSTDTQYF. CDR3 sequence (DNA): TGTGCCAGCAGCTTAGGTCCGAGGGGGGACAGGGGGTCGACAGATACGCAGTATTTT.

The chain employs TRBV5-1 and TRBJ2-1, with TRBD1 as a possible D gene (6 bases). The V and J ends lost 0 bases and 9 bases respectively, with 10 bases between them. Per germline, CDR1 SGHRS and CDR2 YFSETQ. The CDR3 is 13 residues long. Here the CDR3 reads CASSLVGASEQFF. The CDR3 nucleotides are TGCGCCAGCAGCTTGGTGGGGGCGAGTGAGCAGTTCTTC.